Below, 12 T cell receptor beta chains from the same sample are listed, as sequenced in a study of Ad26.COV2.S vaccination and SARS-CoV-2 variants (TCRdb year 2021). In the paper's terms, the treatment or condition label means: around 19 received Ad26.COV2.S at low or high dose, single or two shots; about five received placebo; per-sample allocation not given. For vaccine and placebo recipients, the sequenced repertoires came from samples collected on day 63 after the first injection. The protocol used for the library was the immunoSEQ multiplex PCR assay. TCRdb limited this immuneACCESS table to in-frame rearrangements with V and J called. A share of clones is missing; checked studies link under half to unresolved V genes, and the rest is unexplained. The sample table shows some 410,000 clones, and around 92% are seen once. Around 1.8% of the sample is in the top ten clones. Material: peripheral blood, obtained in a trial of Ad26.COV2.S vaccine versus placebo. All receptors derive from a person between 18 and 65 years old who received the Ad26.COV2.S COVID-19 vaccine or a placebo.

V is TRBV6-1 and J is TRBJ1-5, with unresolved D. The germline gives CDR1 MNHNS, CDR2 SASEGT. The CDR3 is 16 amino acids. With 4 bases removed from V and 5 bases from J, the gap between germline ends came to 18 bases. The CDR3 region has the DNA TGTGCCAGCAGTGCATCGGCGGGGATGGGCCATCAGCCCCAGCATTTT. Protein: CASSASAGMGHQPQHF.

This clone was found once. The chain is built from TRBV18 and TRBJ2-3; 7 positions match TRBD2. The CDR3 consists of 15 residues. Germline V gene lookup returns CDR1 KGHSH and CDR2 LQKENI. With 10 bases clipped from V and 4 bases from J, the junction kept 14 bases outside the gene matches. CDR3 coding DNA: TGTGCCACCGTAAGGGGTAGCGGGCGCCCAGATACGCAGTATTTT. It codes for CATVRGSGRPDTQYF.

The chain employs TRBV4-2 and TRBJ2-3; no clear D gene. The CDR3 runs to 17 residues. From germline, CDR1 is LGHNA and CDR2 YNFKEQ. V dropped 0 bases and J dropped 0 bases, with 13 bases sitting between them. CDR3 amino acids: CASSQDRARMSTDTQYF. CDR3 sequence (DNA): TGTGCCAGCAGCCAAGATCGGGCCCGGATGAGCACAGATACGCAGTATTTT.

This clone appeared once. This chain links TRBV27 with TRBJ1-4; TRBD1 might be the D (5 bases). The V end was cut by 3 bases, the J end by 5 bases, with 13 bases between. CDR3 size: 15 residues. Germline-derived CDR1 and CDR2 are MNHEY and SMNVEV (reference sequence). The DNA for the CDR3 is TGTGCCAGCAGTTTTTTGGGGGAAGAAAATGAAAAACTGTTTTTT. Amino acids: CASSFLGEENEKLFF.

The V call is TRBV7-2, the J call TRBJ2-5; D is uncertain. The V gene's germline CDR1 is SGHTA and CDR2 FQGNSA. Deletions cut 4 bases from V and 2 bases from J, with 11 bases between. The CDR3 length is 14 residues. This CDR3 reads CASSSSSGQETQYF. In DNA, the CDR3 is TGTGCCAGCAGCTCCAGTTCCGGACAAGAGACCCAGTACTTC.

The chain links TRBV19 to TRBJ1-5; D is perhaps TRBD1 (5 bases). This CDR3 is 18 amino acids long. Germline V lookup: CDR1 LNHDA, CDR2 SQIVND (reference sequence). V was pared by 3 bases and J by 0 bases, with 18 bases between. The CDR3, as DNA: TGTGCCAGTAGTATTATTTTGTCGGTGACAGTTAGCAATCAGCCCCAGCATTTT. This codes for CASSIILSVTVSNQPQHF. Combining the CDR3 with reference TRBV19 and TRBJ1-5 gives the whole variable domain DGGITQSPKYLFRKEGQNVTLSCEQNLNHDAMYWYRQDPGQGLRLIYYSQIVNDFQKGDIAEGYSVSREKKESFPLTVTSAQKNPTAFYLCASSIILSVTVSNQPQHFGDGTRLSIL.

This chain joins TRBV10-2 and TRBJ2-5; possibly TRBD2 for D (5 bases). CDR1 WSHSY and CDR2 SAAADI come from the germline V gene. This CDR3 region has 13 residues. Trimming shortened V by 3 bases and J by 6 bases, and 11 bases separated the two germline ends. The DNA for the CDR3 is TGCGCCAGCAGTGAAGGCCAGCGGCAGACCCAGTACTTC. Translation gives CASSEGQRQTQYF.

The chain is built from TRBV19 and TRBJ1-2, with 8 positions matching TRBD1. This CDR3 has 14 amino acids. With 4 bases clipped from V and 6 bases from J, the junction kept 7 bases outside the gene matches. Per the germline V gene, CDR1 is LNHDA and CDR2 is SQIVND (reference sequence). CDR3 bases: TGTGCCAGTAGTAAGGGACAGGCAGCCGATGGCTACACCTTC. As protein: CASSKGQAADGYTF.

The J gene is TRBJ1-1, the V gene TRBV5-4; D gene unclear. Trimming removed 5 bases at V and 4 bases at J, with 15 bases between. Germline CDR1 and CDR2: SGHNT and YYREEE (reference sequence). This CDR3 comprises 14 residues. Here the CDR3 DNA reads TGTGCCAGCAGTGCGCCACTTCTAAGCACTGAAGCTTTCTTT. This codes for CASSAPLLSTEAFF.

The V gene is TRBV28, the J gene TRBJ2-7; a possible D gene is TRBD1 (6 bases). Germline loops: CDR1 MDHEN, CDR2 SYDVKM. The V gene lost 2 bases and the J gene lost 6 bases, with 14 bases spanning the gap. The CDR3 runs to 14 residues. CDR3: CASSLAGVSVEQYF. The CDR3 DNA is TGTGCCAGCAGTTTAGCAGGGGTATCGGTCGAGCAGTACTTC.

The V and J genes are TRBV3-1 (or the pseudogene TRBV3-2) and TRBJ1-1; D is unclear. Germline V gives CDR1 LGHDT, CDR2 YNNKEL (reference sequence). V lost 1 base and J 5 bases, leaving 11 bases between the germline ends. The CDR3 spans 14 residues. For the CDR3, the DNA is TGTGCCAGCAGCCAAGTATGGGCTCAAACTGAAGCTTTCTTT. Its protein product is CASSQVWAQTEAFF.

The CDR3 DNA reads TGTGCCAGCAGCCGAGGACTAGCGGAATCCTACGAGCAGTACTTC. Amino acids: CASSRGLAESYEQYF. The chain carries TRBV7-8 and TRBJ2-7; TRBD2 matches 10 bases. CDR3 length: 15 residues. The germline V gene encodes CDR1 SGHVS and CDR2 FQNEAQ. V was clipped by 5 bases and J by 1 base; unmatched bases: 5.